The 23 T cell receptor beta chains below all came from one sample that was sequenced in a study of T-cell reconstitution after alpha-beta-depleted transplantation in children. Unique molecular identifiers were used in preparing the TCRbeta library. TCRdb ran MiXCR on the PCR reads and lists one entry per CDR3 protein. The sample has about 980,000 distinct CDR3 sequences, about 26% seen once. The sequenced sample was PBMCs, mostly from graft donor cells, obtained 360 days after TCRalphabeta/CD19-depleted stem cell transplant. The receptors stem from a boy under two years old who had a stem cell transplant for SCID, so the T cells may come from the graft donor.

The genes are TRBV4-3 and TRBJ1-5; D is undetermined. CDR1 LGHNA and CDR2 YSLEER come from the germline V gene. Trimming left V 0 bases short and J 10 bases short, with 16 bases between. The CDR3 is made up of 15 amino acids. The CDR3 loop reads CASSQDWAPSRPQHF. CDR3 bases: TGCGCCAGCAGCCAAGACTGGGCCCCTTCTAGACCCCAGCATTTT.

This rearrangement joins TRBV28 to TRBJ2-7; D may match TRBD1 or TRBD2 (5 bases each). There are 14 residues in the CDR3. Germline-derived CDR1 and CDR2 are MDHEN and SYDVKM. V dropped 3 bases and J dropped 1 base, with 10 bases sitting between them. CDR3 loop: CASSLGDPSYEQYF. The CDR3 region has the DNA TGTGCCAGCAGTTTGGGGGACCCTTCCTACGAGCAGTACTTC.

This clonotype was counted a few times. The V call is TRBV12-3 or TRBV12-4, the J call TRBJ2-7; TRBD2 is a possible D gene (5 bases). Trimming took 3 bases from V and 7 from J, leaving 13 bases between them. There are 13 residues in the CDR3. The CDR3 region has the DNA TGTGCCAGCAGTTTCTCCTGGACTTGGGAGCAGTACTTC. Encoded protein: CASSFSWTWEQYF.

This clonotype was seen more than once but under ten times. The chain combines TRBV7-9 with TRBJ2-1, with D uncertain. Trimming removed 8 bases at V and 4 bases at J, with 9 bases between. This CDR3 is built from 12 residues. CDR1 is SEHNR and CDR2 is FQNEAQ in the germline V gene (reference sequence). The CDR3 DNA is TGTGCCAGCGAGTGGTCTTACAATGAGCAGTTCTTC. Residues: CASEWSYNEQFF.

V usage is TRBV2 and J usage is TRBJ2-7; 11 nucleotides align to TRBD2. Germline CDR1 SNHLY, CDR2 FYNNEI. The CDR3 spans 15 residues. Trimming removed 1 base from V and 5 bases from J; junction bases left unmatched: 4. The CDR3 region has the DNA TGTGCCAGCAGTGAAGAGGGGACTAGCGGAGACGAGCAGTACTTC. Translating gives CASSEEGTSGDEQYF.

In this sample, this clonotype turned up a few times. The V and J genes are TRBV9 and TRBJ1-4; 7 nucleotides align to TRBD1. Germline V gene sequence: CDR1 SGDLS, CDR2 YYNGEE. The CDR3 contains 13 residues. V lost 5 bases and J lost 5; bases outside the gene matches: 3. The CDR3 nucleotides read TGTGCCAGCAGGGGGACAGCCAATGAAAAACTGTTTTTT. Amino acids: CASRGTANEKLFF.

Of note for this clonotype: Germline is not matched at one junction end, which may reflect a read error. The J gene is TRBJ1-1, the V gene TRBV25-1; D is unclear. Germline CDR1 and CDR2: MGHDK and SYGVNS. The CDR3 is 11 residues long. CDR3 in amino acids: CASSEGRGAFF. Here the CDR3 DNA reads TGCGCCAGCAGTGAAGGGAGAGGGGCTTTCTTT.

CDR3 residues: CATSLGIYYEQYF. CDR3 bases: TGTGCCACCTCCCTTGGGATTTACTACGAGCAGTACTTC. This chain joins TRBV15 and TRBJ2-7, with D unresolved. Germline CDR1 LNHNV, CDR2 YYDKDF (reference sequence). This CDR3 is 13 amino acids long. V lost 8 bases and J lost 3, with 14 bases in between.

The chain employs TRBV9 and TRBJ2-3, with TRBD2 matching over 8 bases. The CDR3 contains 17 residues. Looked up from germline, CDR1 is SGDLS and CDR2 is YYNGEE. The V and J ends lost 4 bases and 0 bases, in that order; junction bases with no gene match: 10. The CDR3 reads CASSPQRGGTSTDTQYF. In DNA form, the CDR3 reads TGTGCCAGCAGCCCGCAACGGGGGGGGACGAGCACAGATACGCAGTATTTT.

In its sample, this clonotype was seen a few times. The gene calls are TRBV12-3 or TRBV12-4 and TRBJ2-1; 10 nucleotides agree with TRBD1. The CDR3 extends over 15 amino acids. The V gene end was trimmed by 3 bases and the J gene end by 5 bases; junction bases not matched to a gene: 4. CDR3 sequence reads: CASSLAGTGDNEQFF. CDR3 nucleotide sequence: TGTGCCAGCAGTTTGGCGGGGACAGGGGACAATGAGCAGTTCTTC.

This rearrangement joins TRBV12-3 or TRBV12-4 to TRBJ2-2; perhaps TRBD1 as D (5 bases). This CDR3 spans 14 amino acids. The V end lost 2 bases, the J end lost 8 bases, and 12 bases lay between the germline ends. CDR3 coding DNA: TGTGCCAGCAGTTTACAAGGGGCCATGGGGGAGCTGTTTTTT. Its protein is CASSLQGAMGELFF.

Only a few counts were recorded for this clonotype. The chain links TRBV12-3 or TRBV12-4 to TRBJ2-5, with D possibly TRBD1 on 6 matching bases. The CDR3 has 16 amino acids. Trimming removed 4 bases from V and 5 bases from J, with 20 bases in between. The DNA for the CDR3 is TGTGCCAGCAGTTGGGGCTGGAGAGTCCAGGGGGAGACCCAGTACTTC. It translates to CASSWGWRVQGETQYF.

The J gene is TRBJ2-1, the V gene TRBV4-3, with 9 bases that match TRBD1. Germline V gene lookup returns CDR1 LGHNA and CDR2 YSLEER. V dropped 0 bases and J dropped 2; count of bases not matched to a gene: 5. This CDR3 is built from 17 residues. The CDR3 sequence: CASSQDMGQGTYNEQFF. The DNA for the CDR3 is TGCGCCAGCAGCCAAGATATGGGACAGGGAACCTACAATGAGCAGTTCTTC.

CDR3: CASGRGAWTGELFF. The CDR3 bases are TGTGCCAGCGGGCGGGGTGCGTGGACCGGGGAGCTGTTTTTT. The rearrangement links TRBV6-2 or TRBV6-3 to TRBJ2-2, with a weak D call TRBD2 (6 bases). Germline V CDR1 and CDR2: MNHEY, SVGEGT. V was clipped by 8 bases and J by 5 bases, with 15 bases between them. The length of the CDR3 is 14 residues.

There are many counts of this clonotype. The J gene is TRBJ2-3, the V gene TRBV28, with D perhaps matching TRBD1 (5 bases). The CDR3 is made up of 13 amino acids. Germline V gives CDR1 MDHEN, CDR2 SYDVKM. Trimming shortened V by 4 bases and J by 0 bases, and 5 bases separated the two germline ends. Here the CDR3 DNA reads TGTGCCAGCAGTTACAGGAGCACAGATACGCAGTATTTT. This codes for CASSYRSTDTQYF.

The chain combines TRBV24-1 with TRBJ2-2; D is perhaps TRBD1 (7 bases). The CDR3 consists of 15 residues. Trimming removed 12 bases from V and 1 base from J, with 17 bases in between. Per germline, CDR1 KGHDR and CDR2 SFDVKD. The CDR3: CAAGNRGRNTGELFF. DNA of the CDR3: TGTGCCGCGGGAAACAGGGGAAGGAACACCGGGGAGCTGTTTTTT.

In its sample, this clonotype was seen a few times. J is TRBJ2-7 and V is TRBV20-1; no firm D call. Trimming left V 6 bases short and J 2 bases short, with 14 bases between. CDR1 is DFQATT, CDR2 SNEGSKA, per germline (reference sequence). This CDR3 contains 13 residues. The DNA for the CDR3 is TGCAGTGCCTCCGACGGGTGGGCCTACGAGCAGTACTTC. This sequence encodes CSASDGWAYEQYF.

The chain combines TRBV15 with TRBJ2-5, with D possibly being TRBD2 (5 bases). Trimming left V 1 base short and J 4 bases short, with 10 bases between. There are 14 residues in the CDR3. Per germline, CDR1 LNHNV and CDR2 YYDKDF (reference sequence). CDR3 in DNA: TGTGCCACCAGCAGAGGGGGAAGCGGAGAGACCCAGTACTTC. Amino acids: CATSRGGSGETQYF.

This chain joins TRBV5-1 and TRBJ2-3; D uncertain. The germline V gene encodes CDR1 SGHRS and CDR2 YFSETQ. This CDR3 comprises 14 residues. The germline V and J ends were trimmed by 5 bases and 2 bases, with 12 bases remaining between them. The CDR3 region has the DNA TGCGCCAGCAGGACCTCCCCCTACACAGATACGCAGTATTTT. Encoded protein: CASRTSPYTDTQYF.

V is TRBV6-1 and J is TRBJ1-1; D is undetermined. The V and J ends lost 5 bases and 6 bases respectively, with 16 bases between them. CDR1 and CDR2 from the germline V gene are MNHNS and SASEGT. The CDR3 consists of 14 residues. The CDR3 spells CASSLYQAPSEAFF. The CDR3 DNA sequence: TGTGCCAGCAGTCTTTATCAGGCCCCATCTGAAGCTTTCTTT.

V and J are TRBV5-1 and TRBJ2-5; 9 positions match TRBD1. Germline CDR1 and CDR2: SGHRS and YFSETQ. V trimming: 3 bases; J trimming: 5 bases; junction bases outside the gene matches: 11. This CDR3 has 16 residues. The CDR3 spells CASSYPLDRGFETQYF. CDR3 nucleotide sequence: TGCGCCAGCAGCTACCCCCTAGACAGGGGGTTTGAGACCCAGTACTTC.

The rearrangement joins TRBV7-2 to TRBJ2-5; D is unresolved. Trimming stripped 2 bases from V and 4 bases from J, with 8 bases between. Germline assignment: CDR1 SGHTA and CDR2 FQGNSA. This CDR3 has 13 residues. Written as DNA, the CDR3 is TGTGCCAGCAGCTTATCTAGGTCAGAGACCCAGTACTTC. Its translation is CASSLSRSETQYF.

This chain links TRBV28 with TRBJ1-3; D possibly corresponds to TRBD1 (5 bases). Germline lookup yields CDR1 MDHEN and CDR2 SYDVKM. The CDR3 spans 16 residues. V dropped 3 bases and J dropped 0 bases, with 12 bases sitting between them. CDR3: CASSFGHGFSGNTIYF. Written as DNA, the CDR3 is TGTGCCAGCAGTTTCGGACATGGCTTCTCTGGAAACACCATATATTTT.